Listed below are T cell receptor beta chains from one sample, sequenced in a study of post-analysis software for immune sequencing data. TCRdb itself ran the PCR reads through MiXCR, one entry per CDR3 protein. Of 750,000 to 900,000 distinct CDR3 sequences listed, around 46% were seen once; the top ten hold around 4.7%. Sequences were obtained from blood. The receptor source for this set is a girl aged 10 to 17 with multiple sclerosis. Both conserved end residues are part of each CDR3. The D gene is left open where the match is weak. Clone size is stated in some rows and not others, as once, few, many or a class when expanded.

V gene: TRBV7-2
clone size: NA
D gene: NA
J gene: TRBJ1-6
CDR3 protein: CASSPLRGGSKSPLHF
CDR3 DNA: TGTGCCAGCAGCCCCCTCCGGGGAGGGTCGAAGTCACCCCTCCACTTT

V gene: TRBV28
clone size: few
D gene: NA
J gene: TRBJ2-3
CDR3 protein: CASSLGPLLGRYF
CDR3 DNA: TGTGCCAGCAGTTTAGGTCCCCTCCTGGGGCGGTATTTT

V gene: TRBV4-3
clone size: NA
D gene: NA
J gene: TRBJ1-1
CDR3 protein: CASSQDRLHPGNTEAFF
CDR3 DNA: TGCGCCAGCAGCCAAGATCGCCTGCATCCTGGGAACACTGAAGCTTTCTTT

V gene: TRBV13
clone size: few
D gene: NA
J gene: TRBJ2-7
CDR3 protein: CASSGLSYEQYF
CDR3 DNA: TGTGCCAGCAGCGGACTGAGCTACGAGCAGTACTTC

V gene: TRBV9
clone size: once
D gene: NA
J gene: TRBJ2-5
CDR3 protein: CASSVGGKYVETQYF
CDR3 DNA: TGTGCCAGCAGCGTAGGAGGGAAGTATGTGGAGACCCAGTACTTC

V gene: TRBV30
clone size: NA
D gene: NA
J gene: TRBJ2-3
CDR3 protein: CAWREGSTDTQYF
CDR3 DNA: TGTGCCTGGAGGGAAGGGAGCACAGATACGCAGTATTTT

V gene: TRBV6-2/TRBV6-3
clone size: NA
D gene: TRBD2
J gene: TRBJ2-1
CDR3 protein: CAIPSGRAFNEQFF
CDR3 DNA: TGTGCCATACCTAGCGGGAGGGCCTTCAATGAGCAGTTCTTC

V gene: TRBV18
clone size: few
D gene: NA
J gene: TRBJ2-4
CDR3 protein: CASSPGGRGRDIQYF
CDR3 DNA: TGTGCCAGCTCACCGGGTGGCAGGGGTCGGGACATTCAGTACTTC

V gene: TRBV6-5
clone size: NA
D gene: NA
J gene: TRBJ2-1
CDR3 protein: CASDAGPGNEQFF
CDR3 DNA: TGTGCCAGCGATGCGGGGCCCGGCAATGAGCAGTTCTTC

V gene: TRBV3-1
clone size: NA
D gene: NA
J gene: TRBJ2-7
CDR3 protein: CASSRGTGYEQYF
CDR3 DNA: TGTGCCAGCAGCCGCGGGACGGGCTACGAGCAGTACTTC

V gene: TRBV12-3/TRBV12-4
clone size: many
D gene: NA
J gene: TRBJ2-7
CDR3 protein: CASSPGGTRTYEQYF
CDR3 DNA: TGTGCCAGCAGCCCAGGGGGGACACGAACCTACGAGCAGTACTTC

V gene: TRBV20-1
clone size: few
D gene: TRBD1
J gene: TRBJ2-3
CDR3 protein: CSATTGTGVSDTQYF
CDR3 DNA: TGCAGTGCCACAACCGGGACAGGGGTATCAGATACGCAGTATTTT

V gene: TRBV5-1
clone size: NA
D gene: NA
J gene: TRBJ1-1
CDR3 protein: CASSTLENTEAFF
CDR3 DNA: TGCGCCAGCAGCACTCTGGAAAACACTGAAGCTTTCTTT

V gene: TRBV18
clone size: few
D gene: NA
J gene: TRBJ2-3
CDR3 protein: CAGSPPSPRDTQYF
CDR3 DNA: TGTGCCGGCTCACCACCTTCTCCGCGAGATACGCAGTATTTT

V gene: TRBV6-6
clone size: few
D gene: TRBD2
J gene: TRBJ2-7
CDR3 protein: CASMETSGDFTKQYF
CDR3 DNA: TGTGCCAGCATGGAGACTAGCGGGGACTTTACGAAGCAGTACTTC

V gene: TRBV11-2
clone size: NA
D gene: TRBD1
J gene: TRBJ2-2
CDR3 protein: CASSWTGNTGELFF
CDR3 DNA: TGTGCCAGCAGCTGGACAGGGAACACCGGGGAGCTGTTTTTT

V gene: TRBV7-9
clone size: NA
D gene: NA
J gene: TRBJ1-2
CDR3 protein: CASSESGGEKSYGYTF
CDR3 DNA: TGTGCCAGCAGCGAGTCGGGGGGAGAAAAGAGCTATGGCTACACCTTC

V gene: TRBV3-1
clone size: NA
D gene: TRBD2
J gene: TRBJ2-3
CDR3 protein: CASSHPTSGKSNTDTQYF
CDR3 DNA: TGTGCCAGCAGCCACCCCACTAGCGGGAAGTCTAACACAGATACGCAGTATTTT

V gene: TRBV9
clone size: NA
D gene: NA
J gene: TRBJ2-1
CDR3 protein: CASSVGQGGEQFF
CDR3 DNA: TGTGCCAGCAGCGTAGGCCAGGGCGGTGAGCAGTTCTTC

V gene: TRBV20-1
clone size: few
D gene: TRBD1
J gene: TRBJ2-3
CDR3 protein: CSARGTGADTQYF
CDR3 DNA: TGCAGTGCTAGGGGGACAGGGGCAGATACGCAGTATTTT

V gene: TRBV4-1
clone size: NA
D gene: NA
J gene: TRBJ2-1
CDR3 protein: CASSQEGQGSDEQFF
CDR3 DNA: TGCGCCAGCAGCCAAGAGGGGCAGGGGAGCGATGAGCAGTTCTTC

V gene: TRBV20-1
clone size: few
D gene: NA
J gene: TRBJ1-1
CDR3 protein: CSATGVMNTEAFF
CDR3 DNA: TGCAGTGCTACAGGGGTGATGAACACTGAAGCTTTCTTT

V gene: TRBV7-6
clone size: NA
D gene: TRBD1
J gene: TRBJ1-4
CDR3 protein: CASRRDRVEEKLFF
CDR3 DNA: TGTGCCAGCAGAAGGGACAGGGTCGAAGAAAAACTGTTTTTT

V gene: TRBV4-2
clone size: NA
D gene: TRBD1
J gene: TRBJ1-4
CDR3 protein: CASSPGQGDEKLFF
CDR3 DNA: TGTGCCAGCAGCCCGGGACAGGGGGATGAAAAACTGTTTTTT

V gene: TRBV7-2
clone size: once
D gene: TRBD1
J gene: TRBJ2-3
CDR3 protein: CASSVPGTGNEVLNTQYF
CDR3 DNA: TGTGCCAGCAGCGTACCCGGGACAGGGAATGAGGTTTTAAATACGCAGTATTTT

V gene: TRBV9
clone size: NA
D gene: TRBD1
J gene: TRBJ1-2
CDR3 protein: CASSSDRGEGYTF
CDR3 DNA: TGTGCCAGCAGCAGCGACAGGGGGGAAGGCTACACCTTC

V gene: TRBV5-4
clone size: NA
D gene: NA
J gene: TRBJ1-6
CDR3 protein: CASSSEYYNSPLHF
CDR3 DNA: TGTGCCAGCAGCTCAGAATACTATAATTCACCCCTCCACTTT

V gene: TRBV20-1
clone size: few
D gene: NA
J gene: TRBJ2-7
CDR3 protein: CSASVSTGIAEQYF
CDR3 DNA: TGCAGTGCTAGTGTCTCGACCGGAATTGCCGAGCAGTACTTC

V gene: TRBV5-5
clone size: NA
D gene: NA
J gene: TRBJ1-4
CDR3 protein: CASSLGTEATNEKLFF
CDR3 DNA: TGTGCCAGCAGCTTGGGAACGGAAGCAACTAATGAAAAACTGTTTTTT